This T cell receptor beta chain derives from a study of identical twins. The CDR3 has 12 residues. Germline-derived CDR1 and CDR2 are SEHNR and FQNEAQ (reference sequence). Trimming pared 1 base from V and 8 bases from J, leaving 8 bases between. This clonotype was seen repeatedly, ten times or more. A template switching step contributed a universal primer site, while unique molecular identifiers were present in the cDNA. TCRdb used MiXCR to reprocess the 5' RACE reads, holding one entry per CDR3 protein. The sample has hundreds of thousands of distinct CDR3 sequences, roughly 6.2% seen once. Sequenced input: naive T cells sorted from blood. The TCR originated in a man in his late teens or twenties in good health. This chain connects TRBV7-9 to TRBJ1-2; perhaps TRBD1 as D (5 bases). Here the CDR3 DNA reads TGTGCCAGCAGCTTAGGCAGGGACGGCTACACCTTC. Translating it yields CASSLGRDGYTF. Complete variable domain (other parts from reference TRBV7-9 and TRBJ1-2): DTGVSQNPRHKITKRGQNVTFRCDPISEHNRLYWYRQTLGQGPEFLTYFQNEAQLEKSRLLSDRFSAERPKGSFSTLEIQRTEQGDSAMYLCASSLGRDGYTFGSGTRLTVV.